Included here is one TCR beta chain sequence, with context. Which antigen it targets is not known. No much larger clone exists at a distance of one base, and base qualities are not known. Receptor libraries were prepared by 5' RACE. The reads were generated on an Illumina HiSeq 2500. A second PCR of roughly 6 to 11 cycles was run with a J-beta primer mix and a sample-barcoded 5' primer. Each TCR beta cDNA molecule received a unique molecular identifier from a template-switch 5' adaptor carrying 12 random nucleotides. At least 2.5 million CDR3-containing paired-end reads were obtained from each sample. The Mint cDNA synthesis kit, primed by a TRBC-specific oligonucleotide, was used to synthesize first-strand cDNA from all RNA. After uracil-DNA glycosylase treatment, a first 18-cycle PCR used universal primers M1SS and BC2_uni_R on all cDNA. The study's own analysis went as follows. Each sample was normalized by randomly selecting 1 million high-quality reads, each carrying a distinct molecular identifier. Instead of being binned into consensus sequences, reads with shared molecular identifiers were discarded. CDR3 identification, clonotype clustering and error correction used MiTCR with a Q25 quality threshold and the strictest error-elimination algorithm. A nonparametric unseen species model with Euler transformation was used to estimate lower-bound total TCR beta diversity. TCRdb passed the public sequencing reads through fastp at Q25 and MiXCR, retaining productive beta sequences. Each CDR3 protein gets just one entry, which takes the most common genes and DNA from the rows behind it. These V and J calls originate from TCRdb's pipeline instead of the authors' own analysis. The table for this sample lists roughly 680,000 distinct CDR3 sequences; more than 40% of them were counted only once. Roughly 30% of the sample rests with the top ten.

The 39 donors, aged roughly 6 to 100 years, were systemically healthy Caucasian individuals from Russia. Each donor gave 8.5 to 10 milliliters of peripheral blood, collected into EDTA-treated Vacutainer tubes. PBMCs were isolated by Ficoll-Paque density-gradient centrifugation, with at least 6 million obtained per sample. Total RNA was extracted from PBMCs with Trizol reagent, with at least 5.5 micrograms obtained per sample. For every donor, an aliquot of PBMCs went through flow cytometry to measure the percentages of naive CD45RAhigh/CD27high T cells. The data belong to a study of blood T cells in healthy people across ages (dated by TCRdb to 2013 to 2016). Background on the whole study: In model experiments, roughly one uniquely barcoded TCR beta cDNA molecule per two T cells was captured by template switching. The study measured age-related changes in TCR beta repertoire diversity using deep sequencing normalized with unique cDNA molecular identifiers. For two donors (one aged 18 to 30 and one aged 80 or older), the study analyzed two additional independent replicas of 1 million unique cDNA reads from the same blood draw. Donors were grouped into four age groups: young (average roughly 16 years), middle-aged (39), aged (about 60) and long-lived (about 82). To avoid experimental bias, donors of different ages were randomly spread across the sequencing lanes. Study-wide findings and limitations: Compared with the aged group, the long-lived group had more naive CD4+ T cells, fewer expanded clones and increased TCR diversity, suggesting age selection. Because profiling used bulk unsorted PBMCs, naive and antigen-experienced compartments could not be compared conclusively. Estimates of total diversity based on one million sequenced T cells were regarded as lower bounds and as underestimates. Observed TCR beta diversity per million T cells fell roughly linearly with age, and a significant reduction was already apparent by age about 43. Observed TCR beta diversity correlated strongly with the percentage of naive T cells measured by flow cytometry. The CMV infection status of donors was not known, potentially confounding age-related changes in expanded clonotypes.

V is reduced by 2 bases and J by 6 bases, leaving a spacing of 9 bases between them. The CDR3 runs 12 residues from the cysteine to the phenylalanine. Here the CDR3 DNA is all that survives: 36 bases in frame from base 1. CDR1 and CDR2, looked up from the germline V gene (reference sequence), are GTSNPN and SVGIG. The source is a woman in her fifties or sixties in good health. Sequenced input: blood. The rearrangement combines TRBV30 with TRBJ2-3; D gene: possibly TRBD2, on 5 matching bases. This receptor has the CDR3 CAWSMREDTQYF. The bases read TGTGCCTGGAGTATGAGGGAGGATACGCAGTATTTT.